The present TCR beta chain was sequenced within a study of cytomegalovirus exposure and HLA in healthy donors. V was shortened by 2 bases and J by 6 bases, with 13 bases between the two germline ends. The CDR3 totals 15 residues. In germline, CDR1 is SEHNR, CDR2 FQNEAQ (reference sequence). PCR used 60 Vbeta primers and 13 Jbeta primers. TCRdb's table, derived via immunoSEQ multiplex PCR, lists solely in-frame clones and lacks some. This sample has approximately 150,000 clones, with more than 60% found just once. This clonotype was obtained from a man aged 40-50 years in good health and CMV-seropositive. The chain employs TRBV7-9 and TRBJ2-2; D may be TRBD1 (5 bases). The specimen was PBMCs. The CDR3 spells CASSLSQGWAGELFF. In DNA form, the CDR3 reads TGTGCCAGCAGCTTATCCCAGGGTTGGGCCGGGGAGCTGTTTTTT.